These 8 T cell receptor beta chains were all obtained from the same sample, sequenced in a study of cytomegalovirus exposure and HLA in healthy donors. The study ran its PCR with 60 Vbeta and 13 Jbeta primers. The repertoire was sequenced with immunoSEQ multiplex PCR; TCRdb's copy has only in-frame clones and lacks some. Here the sample spans 120,000 or so clones, over 65% being singletons. The specimen was PBMCs. The origin of the receptors is a man aged 35 to 55 in good health and CMV-seropositive.

This clone was seen only a few times. V and J are TRBV4-3 and TRBJ2-5, with 7 bases that match TRBD2. The CDR3 totals 15 residues. Germline CDR1 is LGHNA and CDR2 is YSLEER. With 3 bases clipped from V and 5 bases from J, the junction kept 9 bases outside the gene matches. The CDR3 region has the DNA TGCGCCAGCAGCCAGAGACAAGGACTAGGGGAGACCCAGTACTTC. Amino acids: CASSQRQGLGETQYF.

This clone was detected once. The chain is built from TRBV13 and TRBJ1-3; D is ambiguous. V was clipped by 5 bases and J by 2 bases, with 13 bases between them. The CDR3 spans 15 residues. Germline V gives CDR1 PRHDT, CDR2 FYEKMQ (reference sequence). CDR3 protein: CASSLPRGPGNTIYF. CDR3 coding DNA: TGTGCCAGCAGCCTACCTCGGGGTCCTGGAAACACCATATATTTT. The full variable domain, its missing parts supplied by reference TRBV13 and TRBJ1-3, is AAGVIQSPRHLIKEKRETATLKCYPIPRHDTVYWYQQGPGQDPQFLISFYEKMQSDKGSIPDRFSAQQFSDYHSELNMSSLELGDSALYFCASSLPRGPGNTIYFGEGSWLTVV.

The chain has TRBV6-6 and TRBJ2-1, with 7 bases aligning to TRBD2. Germline-derived CDR1 and CDR2 are MNHNY and SVGAGI (reference sequence). V lost 7 bases, J lost 10 bases, and 13 bases stayed unmatched. CDR3 length equals 14 residues. The CDR3 loop is CASTPRGVPGEQFF. For the CDR3, the DNA is TGTGCCAGCACCCCTCGGGGGGTCCCTGGGGAGCAGTTCTTC.

Comment on this clone: The junction departs from germline at one end; a sequencing error may be responsible. This chain connects TRBV9 to TRBJ1-1; tentative D call: TRBD1 (6 bases). In germline, CDR1 is SGDLS, CDR2 YYNGEE. This CDR3 contains 16 residues. CDR3 sequence reads: CASGVNPSQGQGRAFF. The CDR3 DNA is TGTGCCAGCGGCGTAAACCCCTCACAGGGTCAGGGGAGAGCTTTCTTT.

This clone occurred once. The chain has TRBV7-8 and TRBJ2-7; 11 bases are a match to TRBD2. This CDR3 is built from 14 residues. After removal of 5 bases from V and 3 bases from J, the junction contained 3 bases not matched to a gene. CDR1 is SGHVS and CDR2 is FQNEAQ in the germline V gene. CDR3 protein: CASSPTSGSYEQYF. CDR3 in DNA: TGTGCCAGCAGCCCCACTAGCGGGAGCTACGAGCAGTACTTC.

J is TRBJ2-1 and V is TRBV7-9; D possibly corresponds to TRBD1 (6 bases). This CDR3 has 15 amino acids. Germline CDR1 reads SEHNR; CDR2 reads FQNEAQ (reference sequence). V lost 4 bases and J 4 bases, leaving 14 bases between the germline ends. DNA for the CDR3: TGTGCCAGCAGCTCCCCCCGGACAGCTTACAATGAGCAGTTCTTC. Its protein product is CASSSPRTAYNEQFF.

The chain is built from TRBV28 and TRBJ2-7; 12 nucleotides match TRBD2. J was trimmed by 4 bases and V by 3 bases; bases with no gene match: 1. CDR3 size: 14 residues. CDR1 MDHEN and CDR2 SYDVKM come from the germline V gene. The CDR3, as DNA: TGTGCCAGCAGTTTTGGACTAGCGGGATACGAGCAGTACTTC. Translation gives CASSFGLAGYEQYF.

This clone was detected only once. The rearrangement uses TRBV14 and TRBJ2-7; the D gene is possibly TRBD1 (8 bases). Germline V CDR1 and CDR2: SGHDN, FVKESK. Trimming left V 3 bases short and J 0 bases short, with 15 bases between. This CDR3 spans 16 amino acids. The CDR3 protein is CASSHRQGRASYEQYF. In DNA form, the CDR3 reads TGTGCCAGCAGCCATAGACAGGGGAGGGCCTCCTACGAGCAGTACTTC.